The next 22 T cell receptor beta chains were all read from a single sample in a study of shared clonotypes between healthy human individuals. TCRdb's copy holds only in-frame clones and misses some; the assay was immunoSEQ multiplex PCR. The sample has about half a million clones, approximately 71% seen once; the top ten hold 12%. The sequencing input was PBMCs. These receptors were collected from a woman aged 40-49 years in good health. Some clones in this sample may be carry-over from other donors' samples.

V and J are TRBV9 and TRBJ1-4; the D is unclear. V dropped 0 bases and J dropped 4 bases, with 10 bases sitting between them. There are 15 residues in the CDR3. Germline V lookup: CDR1 SGDLS, CDR2 YYNGEE. The CDR3 DNA reads TGTGCCAGCAGCGTAGGTCCGGCCGATAATGAAAAACTGTTTTTT. Its translation is CASSVGPADNEKLFF.

The rearrangement joins TRBV6-6 to TRBJ1-5, with 9 bases fitting TRBD1. The germline V gene has CDR1 MNHNY and CDR2 SVGAGI (reference sequence). The CDR3 sequence is 13 residues long. Germline trimming cut 8 bases from V and 8 bases from J; bases unmatched to any gene: 7. The CDR3 DNA follows: TGTGCCAGCTCTCCGGACAGGGGAGAGCCCCAGCATTTT. It translates to CASSPDRGEPQHF.

This chain uses TRBV5-4 with TRBJ1-2, with D unresolved. V lost 7 bases to trimming and J lost 11 bases, with 18 bases between them. The CDR3 length is 12 residues. The germline V gene encodes CDR1 SGHNT and CDR2 YYREEE (reference sequence). The CDR3: CASGYETRQYTF. The DNA for the CDR3 is TGTGCCAGCGGATACGAAACACGTCAATACACCTTC. Based on the CDR3 plus reference TRBV5-4 and TRBJ1-2, the full variable domain is ETGVTQSPTHLIKTRGQQVTLRCSSQSGHNTVSWYQQALGQGPQFIFQYYREEENGRGNFPPRFSGLQFPNYSSELNVNALELDDSALYLCASGYETRQYTFGSGTRLTVV.

This chain joins TRBV7-9 and TRBJ1-2; 7 bases fit TRBD1. The CDR3 is 15 amino acids. The germline gives CDR1 SEHNR, CDR2 FQNEAQ (reference sequence). V lost 1 base, J lost 4 bases, and 6 bases stayed unmatched. This chain's CDR3 is CASSLVLGGGYGYTF. CDR3 nucleotides: TGTGCCAGCAGCTTAGTATTAGGGGGCGGCTATGGCTACACCTTC. Combining the CDR3 with reference TRBV7-9 and TRBJ1-2 gives the whole variable domain DTGVSQNPRHKITKRGQNVTFRCDPISEHNRLYWYRQTLGQGPEFLTYFQNEAQLEKSRLLSDRFSAERPKGSFSTLEIQRTEQGDSAMYLCASSLVLGGGYGYTFGSGTRLTVV.

V usage is TRBV5-4 and J usage is TRBJ2-7, with 9 bases that match TRBD1. Germline CDR1 SGHNT, CDR2 YYREEE (reference sequence). The CDR3 spans 14 residues. The trim removed 3 bases at V and 3 bases at J, leaving 4 bases unmatched. CDR3 sequence (DNA): TGTGCCAGCAGCTCCGGGACAGGGCACTACGAGCAGTACTTC. Residues: CASSSGTGHYEQYF.

As regards this clone: With a far larger clone one base away, a read error is the likely cause. The V call is TRBV28, the J call TRBJ1-2; 9 bases fit TRBD1. Looked up from germline, CDR1 is MDHEN and CDR2 is SYDVKM. With 7 bases clipped from V and 7 bases from J, the junction kept 7 bases outside the gene matches. This CDR3 contains 13 residues. CDR3 protein: CASTRQGGGGYTF. CDR3 in DNA: TGTGCCAGCACGAGACAGGGGGGTGGTGGCTACACCTTC.

Only a few counts were recorded for this clone. This chain links TRBV7-2 with TRBJ2-3; tentatively, D is TRBD2 (6 bases). V was cut by 1 base and J by 0 bases, with 11 bases left in between. Per the germline V gene, CDR1 is SGHTA and CDR2 is FQGNSA. This CDR3 is built from 16 residues. The CDR3 spells CASSLVSGPSTDTQYF. Here the CDR3 DNA reads TGTGCCAGCAGCTTAGTTAGCGGACCTAGCACAGATACGCAGTATTTT.

The J gene is TRBJ2-2, the V gene TRBV27; 7 bases are shared with TRBD1. Looked up from germline, CDR1 is MNHEY and CDR2 is SMNVEV (reference sequence). V was pared by 5 bases and J by 3 bases, with 6 bases of the junction left unmatched. There are 15 residues in the CDR3. DNA for the CDR3: TGTGCCAGCAGTCTACAGGGGCCATACACCGGGGAGCTGTTTTTT. This gives the protein CASSLQGPYTGELFF.

The chain couples TRBV7-6 to TRBJ2-7, with TRBD1 matching over 10 bases. J was trimmed by 6 bases and V by 2 bases; bases with no gene match: 4. Germline V gene lookup returns CDR1 SGHVS and CDR2 FNYEAQ. The CDR3 extends over 14 amino acids. The CDR3 spells CASSLSTGGGEQYF. The CDR3 DNA reads TGTGCCAGCAGCTTATCGACAGGGGGCGGCGAGCAGTACTTC.

This clone occurred once. The chain is built from TRBV5-1 and TRBJ2-1; 9 positions match TRBD2. Germline CDR1 reads SGHRS; CDR2 reads YFSETQ. Trimming took 4 bases from V and 5 from J; bases not matched to a gene: 4. This CDR3 comprises 14 residues. CDR3 coding DNA: TGCGCCAGCAGCGGGACTAGCAGAAACAATGAGCAGTTCTTC. Translation gives CASSGTSRNNEQFF.

The chain links TRBV9 to TRBJ2-1; 11 bases are shared with TRBD2. The CDR3 contains 15 residues. Trimming cost V 4 bases and J 4 bases; bases outside gene matches: 4. Looked up from germline, CDR1 is SGDLS and CDR2 is YYNGEE. This CDR3 is CASSTGTSGYNEQFF. The CDR3 DNA sequence: TGTGCCAGCAGCACCGGGACTAGCGGTTACAATGAGCAGTTCTTC.

In this sample, this clone turned up once. The rearrangement joins TRBV21-1 to TRBJ1-2; TRBD1, the D gene given by the table, was not confirmed from the DNA. TRBV21-1 represents a pseudogene. The CDR3 runs 14 residues. Here the CDR3 reads CASSKRQIRNGYTF. CDR3 sequence (DNA): TGTGCCAGCAGCAAAAGACAGATCAGGAATGGCTACACCTTC.

This clone was counted between two and nine times. The gene calls are TRBV2 and TRBJ2-3; D gene ambiguous. The CDR3 has 14 residues. Trimming cost V 4 bases and J 1 base, with 9 bases left between them. Germline V gene data show CDR1 as SNHLY and CDR2 as FYNNEI. The CDR3 region is CASSGVRGTDTQYF. The CDR3 coding sequence is TGTGCCAGCAGTGGGGTACGAGGCACAGATACGCAGTATTTT. The entire variable domain, with the rest obtained from reference TRBV2 and TRBJ2-3, is as follows: EPEVTQTPSHQVTQMGQEVILRCVPISNHLYFYWYRQILGQKVEFLVSFYNNEISEKSEIFDDQFSVERPDGSNFTLKIRSTKLEDSAMYFCASSGVRGTDTQYFGPGTRLTVL.

Of note for this clone: A read error is possible here, since a much larger clone lies one base away. The J gene is TRBJ1-5, the V gene TRBV29-1; the D gene is possibly TRBD1 (6 bases). CDR3 size: 13 residues. Germline-derived CDR1 and CDR2 are SQVTM and ANQGSEA. Trimming stripped 5 bases from V and 0 bases from J, with 8 bases between. The CDR3 nucleotides are TGCAGCGTTAAGGGGGATAGCAATCAGCCCCAGCATTTT. This encodes CSVKGDSNQPQHF.

The genes are TRBV5-1 and TRBJ2-3; 7 nucleotides agree with TRBD2. Germline CDR1 and CDR2: SGHRS and YFSETQ. The junction had 6 bases not matched to a gene; V was cut back by 0 bases and J by 2 bases. The length of the CDR3 is 16 residues. The CDR3 reads CASSLVAGANTDTQYF. As DNA, the CDR3 is TGCGCCAGCAGCTTGGTCGCGGGAGCTAACACAGATACGCAGTATTTT.

As regards this clone: The likely explanation is a read error, given a far larger clone one base away. At the DNA level, this CDR3 is encoded by other sequences in the same sample as well. The J gene is TRBJ2-3, the V gene TRBV2, with TRBD1 as a possible D gene (5 bases). The germline gives CDR1 SNHLY, CDR2 FYNNEI. This CDR3 is 16 amino acids long. V lost 2 bases to trimming and J lost 5 bases, with 17 bases between them. CDR3 sequence reads: CASSERASQQGDTQYF. CDR3 coding DNA: TGTGCCAGCAGTGAAAGGGCCTCCCAGCAGGGAGATACGCAGTATTTT. The complete variable domain, with remaining parts taken from reference TRBV2 and TRBJ2-3, reads EPEVTQTPSHQVTQMGQEVILRCVPISNHLYFYWYRQILGQKVEFLVSFYNNEISEKSEIFDDQFSVERPDGSNFTLKIRSTKLEDSAMYFCASSERASQQGDTQYFGPGTRLTVL.

The gene calls are TRBV30 and TRBJ1-1; no clear D. Trimming stripped 2 bases from V and 7 bases from J, with 17 bases between. CDR3 length: 14 amino acids. Germline assignment: CDR1 GTSNPN and CDR2 SVGIG (reference sequence). CDR3 region: CAWSSNPSRSEAFF. The CDR3 coding sequence is TGTGCCTGGAGTTCCAACCCTTCAAGGAGTGAAGCTTTCTTT. Full variable domain (missing parts from reference TRBV30 and TRBJ1-1): SQTIHQWPATLVQPVGSPLSLECTVEGTSNPNLYWYRQAAGRGLQLLFYSVGIGQISSEVPQNLSASRPQDRQFILSSKKLLLSDSGFYLCAWSSNPSRSEAFFGQGTRLTVV.

This clone was seen a single time. The chain recombines TRBV30 with TRBJ1-4, with D maybe TRBD1 (5 bases). Germline V gene lookup returns CDR1 GTSNPN and CDR2 SVGIG (reference sequence). The CDR3 is made up of 19 amino acids. V was cut by 3 bases and J by 7 bases, with 30 bases left in between. This CDR3 reads CAWSVIYGAPTGGFEKLFF. In DNA form, the CDR3 reads TGTGCCTGGAGCGTCATTTATGGGGCCCCGACCGGAGGATTTGAAAAACTGTTTTTT.

The rearrangement links TRBV4-3 to TRBJ2-7; TRBD2 matches 10 bases. The junction had 5 bases not matched to a gene; V was cut back by 0 bases and J by 3 bases. Germline values: CDR1 LGHNA, CDR2 YSLEER. The CDR3 runs 16 residues. The chain's CDR3 is CASSQDWASGSYEQYF. CDR3 nucleotides: TGCGCCAGCAGCCAAGATTGGGCTAGCGGGAGCTACGAGCAGTACTTC.

The chain combines TRBV5-1 with TRBJ2-7; D is unresolved. The V gene's germline CDR1 is SGHRS and CDR2 YFSETQ. CDR3 length: 13 residues. The germline V and J ends were trimmed by 2 bases and 3 bases, with 9 bases remaining between them. CDR3: CASSLGPIYEQYF. The CDR3, as DNA: TGCGCCAGCAGCTTAGGGCCCATCTACGAGCAGTACTTC.

This CDR3 is CASSDFGPKQGRGYNEQFF. CDR3 nucleotide sequence: TGTGCCAGCAGTGATTTTGGGCCAAAACAGGGGAGGGGATACAATGAGCAGTTCTTC. The chain links TRBV6-4 to TRBJ2-1; D may correspond to TRBD1 or TRBD2 (7 bases each). Trimming took 3 bases from V and 4 from J, leaving 25 bases between them. Germline CDR1 MRHNA, CDR2 SNTAGT. CDR3 size: 19 residues.

The CDR3 here is CASSPVIWGTIGYGYTF. The CDR3 DNA is TGCGCCAGCAGCCCCGTGATATGGGGAACTATTGGGTATGGCTACACCTTC. This chain uses TRBV4-1 with TRBJ1-2; D uncertain. Germline CDR1 and CDR2: MGHRA and YSYEKL. Trimming pared 4 bases from V and 5 bases from J, leaving 23 bases between. CDR3 size: 17 residues.